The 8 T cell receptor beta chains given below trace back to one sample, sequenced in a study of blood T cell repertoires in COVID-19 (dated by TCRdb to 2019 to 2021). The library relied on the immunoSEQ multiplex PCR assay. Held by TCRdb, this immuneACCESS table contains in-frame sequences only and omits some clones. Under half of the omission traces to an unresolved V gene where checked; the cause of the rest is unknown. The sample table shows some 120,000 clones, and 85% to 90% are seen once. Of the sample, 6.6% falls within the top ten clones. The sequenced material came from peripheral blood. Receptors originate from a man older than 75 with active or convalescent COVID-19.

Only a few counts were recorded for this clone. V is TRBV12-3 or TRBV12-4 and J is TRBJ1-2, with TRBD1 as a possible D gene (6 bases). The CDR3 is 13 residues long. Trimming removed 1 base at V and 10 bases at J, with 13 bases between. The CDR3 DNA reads TGTGCCAGCAGTTTAGAAGGGGGACGGATCTACACCTTC. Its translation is CASSLEGGRIYTF.

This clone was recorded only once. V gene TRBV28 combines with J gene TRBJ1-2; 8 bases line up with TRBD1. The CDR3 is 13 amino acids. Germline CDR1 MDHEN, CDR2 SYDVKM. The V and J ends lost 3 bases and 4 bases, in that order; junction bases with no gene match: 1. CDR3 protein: CASSFGQGYGYTF. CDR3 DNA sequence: TGTGCCAGCAGTTTTGGACAGGGCTATGGCTACACCTTC.

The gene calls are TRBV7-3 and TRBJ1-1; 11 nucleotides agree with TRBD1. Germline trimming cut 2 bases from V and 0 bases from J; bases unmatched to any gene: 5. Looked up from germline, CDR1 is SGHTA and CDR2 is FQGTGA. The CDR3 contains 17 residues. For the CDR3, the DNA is TGTGCCAGCAGCTTAGGGACAGGGGGTGGCATGAACACTGAAGCTTTCTTT. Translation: CASSLGTGGGMNTEAFF.

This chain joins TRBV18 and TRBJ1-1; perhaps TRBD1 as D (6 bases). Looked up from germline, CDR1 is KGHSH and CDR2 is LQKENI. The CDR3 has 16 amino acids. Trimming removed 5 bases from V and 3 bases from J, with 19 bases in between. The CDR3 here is CASSSPYRVDYTEAFF. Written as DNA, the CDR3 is TGTGCCAGCTCATCCCCCTACAGGGTGGATTACACTGAAGCTTTCTTT. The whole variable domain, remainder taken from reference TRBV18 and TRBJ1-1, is NAGVMQNPRHLVRRRGQEARLRCSPMKGHSHVYWYRQLPEEGLKFMVYLQKENIIDESGMPKERFSAEFPKEGPSILRIQQVVRGDSAAYFCASSSPYRVDYTEAFFGQGTRLTVV.

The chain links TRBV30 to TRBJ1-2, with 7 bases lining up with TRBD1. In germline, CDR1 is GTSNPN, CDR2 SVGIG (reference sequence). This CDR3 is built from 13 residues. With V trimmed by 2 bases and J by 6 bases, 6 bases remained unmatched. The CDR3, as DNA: TGTGCCTGGAGTTCGACAGGGAGTCATGGCTACACCTTC. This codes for CAWSSTGSHGYTF.

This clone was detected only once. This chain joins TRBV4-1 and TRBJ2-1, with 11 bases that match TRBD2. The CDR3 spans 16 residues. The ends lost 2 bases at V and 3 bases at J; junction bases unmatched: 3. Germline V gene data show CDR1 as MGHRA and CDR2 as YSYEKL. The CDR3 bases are TGCGCCAGCAGCCAACTCACTAGCGGGGGCTACAATGAGCAGTTCTTC. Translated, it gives CASSQLTSGGYNEQFF.

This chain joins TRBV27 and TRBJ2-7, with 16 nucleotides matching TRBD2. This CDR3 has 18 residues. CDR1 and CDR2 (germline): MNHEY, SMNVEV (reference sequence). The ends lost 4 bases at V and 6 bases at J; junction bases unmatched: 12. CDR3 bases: TGTGCCAGCAGTTCCGGGACTAGCGGGGGGGCTCTGATCGGCGAGCAGTACTTC. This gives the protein CASSSGTSGGALIGEQYF.

The CDR3 region has the DNA TGCAGCGTTGAAGATGTCGCGGAAACCTATAGCAATCAGCCCCAGCATTTT. Translating gives CSVEDVAETYSNQPQHF. The chain employs TRBV29-1 and TRBJ1-5, with D hard to call. With 0 bases removed from V and 0 bases from J, the gap between germline ends came to 15 bases. The V gene's germline CDR1 is SQVTM and CDR2 ANQGSEA. The CDR3 has 17 residues.